This T cell receptor beta chain was captured by sequencing in a study of CD8+CD57+ T cells in acquired aplastic anemia. The sample holds a few counts of this clonotype. All sequencing subjects had displayed CD8+CD57+ cell expansion on flow cytometry. Genomic DNA served as template for TCR beta VDJ and CDR3 profiling. TCRdb re-derived calls from the reads in MiXCR, one entry per CDR3 protein. The data show around 200,000 distinct CDR3 sequences, around 45% seen once. Source material: sorted CD4+, CD8+, or CD8+CD57+ T cells (not recorded which) from PBMCs. The TCR sequence derives from a human donor with aplastic anemia.

CDR3 residues: CASSPSGGFSTDTQYF. The CDR3 DNA follows: TGTGCCAGCAGCCCATCGGGGGGGTTTTCCACAGATACGCAGTATTTT. This chain uses TRBV11-2 with TRBJ2-3, with 8 bases aligning to TRBD2. The germline V gene has CDR1 SGHAT and CDR2 FQNNGV. V was clipped by 5 bases and J by 2 bases; unmatched bases: 9. The CDR3 has 16 residues.